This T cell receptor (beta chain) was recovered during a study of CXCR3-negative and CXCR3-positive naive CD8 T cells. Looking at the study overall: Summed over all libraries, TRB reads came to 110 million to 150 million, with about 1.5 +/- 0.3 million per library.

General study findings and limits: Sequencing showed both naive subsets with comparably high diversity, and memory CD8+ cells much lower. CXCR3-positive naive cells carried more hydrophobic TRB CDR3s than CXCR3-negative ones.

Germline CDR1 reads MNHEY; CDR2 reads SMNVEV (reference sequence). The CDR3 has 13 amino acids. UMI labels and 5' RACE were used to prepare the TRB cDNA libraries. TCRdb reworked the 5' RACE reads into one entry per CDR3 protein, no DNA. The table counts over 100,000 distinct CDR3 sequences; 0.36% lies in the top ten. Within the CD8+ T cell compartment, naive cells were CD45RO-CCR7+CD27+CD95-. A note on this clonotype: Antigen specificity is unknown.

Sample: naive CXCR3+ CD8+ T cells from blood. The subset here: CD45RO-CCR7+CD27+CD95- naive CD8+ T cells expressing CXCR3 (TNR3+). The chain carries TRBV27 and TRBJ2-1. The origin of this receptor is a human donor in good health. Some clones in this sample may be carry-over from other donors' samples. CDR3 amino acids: CASSISAYNEQFF.